This T cell receptor (beta chain) was profiled in a study of PD-L1 blockade in urothelial cancer (dated by TCRdb to 2016 to 2017). Some background on the complete study: Every patient began therapy around 2014 and was given atezolizumab 1,200 mg intravenously every 3 weeks. About 85% of the roughly 29 patients were identified as males with urothelial cancer of bladder origin, and a prior smoking history was reported by 18 of 29 patients. Patients had an ECOG performance status of 0 or 1 and had received between 0 and 3 prior chemotherapy regimens. Blood samples were analyzed 3 weeks after the start of treatment (second dose) and 6 weeks after the start of treatment. A median of 141,255 T cells and some 90,000 unique TCRs was obtained from blood samples, and a median clonality of approximately 0.08 was observed. An exploratory multi-omic analysis was conducted of the somatic, immune and clinical correlates of response to PD-L1 blockade with atezolizumab in urothelial cancer. Pretreatment tumor samples, along with matched peripheral blood serially collected before and after atezolizumab treatment, were subjected to TCR sequencing. Durable clinical benefit was defined as a progression-free survival longer than 6 months, and TCR features were additionally tested against progression-free survival and overall survival. In the same patients, pretreatment tumors underwent whole exome sequencing and RNA sequencing in addition to TCR sequencing. About 10 patients achieved durable clinical benefit and some 20 did not. Pretreatment blood TCR-seq was available for twenty-nine patients, at least one posttreatment blood collection was obtained for 25 or so patients, and tumor TCR-seq was available for 25 or so patients. The paper as a whole reports these results and caveats: Because the sample size was small (n ≈ 27) and many exploratory analyses were performed, the results are intended to be hypothesis-generating. Improved progression-free and overall survival was associated with having pretreatment peripheral blood TCR clonality below the median. Greater expansion of tumor-associated TCR clones in peripheral blood 3 weeks after the start of treatment was observed in patients with durable benefit (n of about 21, p = 0.022).

Synthetic TCR analog templates were spiked into each PCR so that absolute template abundance could be estimated from read counts. TCRbeta CDR3 regions were amplified from genomic DNA with bias-controlled V and J gene primers using the immunoSEQ assay. Sequencing of rearranged TCRbeta segments was performed at approximately 20X coverage. Concerning the study's data processing: Clustering was used to correct sequencing errors, and CDR3s were annotated against IMGT to assign V, D and J genes. Out-of-frame and stop-codon sequences were excluded, and only productive TCRbeta rearrangements were used in downstream analyses. Clonality was calculated as one minus the Shannon entropy normalized by the log of the number of unique productive sequences. Clones differing between time points or between blood and tumor were identified using Fisher's exact test with Benjamini-Hochberg correction, with an adjusted p below 0.01 applied as the threshold. TCRdb took over this immuneACCESS table, retaining in-frame rearrangements with V and J assigned. Such tables are incomplete; in checked studies, under half of the missing clones stem from an unresolved V gene, and the remainder is unexplained. D and trimming come from the DNA, and the V and J calls and clone size come from that table. The sample profile shows about 21,000 clones; around 89% of them were found once. The ten largest clones capture approximately 16% of the sample.

The germline V end is reduced by 0 bases and the J end by 5 bases; junction bases left unmatched: 6. The CDR3 numbers 15 residues from cysteine through phenylalanine. Only CDR3 DNA is held: 45 bases, read in frame from base 1. From a lookup of the germline V gene, CDR1 and CDR2 are LGHNA and YNFKEQ. About this clone itself: Which antigen it targets is not known. The record has no base qualities; no much larger clone is one base away.

A total of 25 to 35 patients with locally advanced or metastatic urothelial carcinoma, treated at Memorial Sloan Kettering on a trial protocol, made up the cohort. Peripheral blood mononuclear cells were collected pretreatment and during treatment, at between 1 and 8 total time points per patient. The Qiagen DNeasy Blood extraction kit was used to purify genomic DNA from total PBMCs and tumor samples. PBMCs were collected pretreatment and during treatment, and were isolated and stored as previously described. This TCR was sampled from a woman aged 60 to 75 with urothelial cancer. The rearrangement joined TRBV4-2 to TRBJ1-2, and TRBD1 aligns with 7 junction nucleotides. Source: PBMCs, taken around atezolizumab (anti-PD-L1) treatment. The CDR3 is CASSQDRDSLYGYTF. The DNA sequence follows: TGTGCCAGCAGCCAAGATCGGGACAGTCTTTATGGCTACACCTTC.